A selection of T cell receptor beta chains follows, all from one sample in a study of graft-versus-host responses after intestinal transplantation. Clones were read by immunoSEQ multiplex PCR, and TCRdb kept only the in-frame ones, dropping some. The sample consists of 85,000 to 100,000 clones, about 93% of them appearing once. Their antigen targets remain unknown. Sequences were derived from unstimulated CD4+ T cells sorted from spleen or lymph node cells, sampled before intestinal transplant. The receptors come from a human donor who received an intestinal transplant. The CDR3 runs from the conserved cysteine through the conserved F or W. The D gene is left open where the match is weak. Clone size is given for some rows only: seen once, a few or many times, or a class if the clone is expanded.

d_gene	v_gene	j_gene	len	abundance	CDR3nt	CDR3aa
TRBD2	TRBV6-5	TRBJ2-5	15	-	TGTGCCAGCAGTTATGGTGGCGGGGGACAAGAGACCCAGTACTTC	CASSYGGGGQETQYF
-	TRBV29-1	TRBJ2-3	12	many	TGCAGCGTAGTTCCTAGCCCAGATACGCAGTATTTT	CSVVPSPDTQYF
TRBD1	TRBV2	TRBJ1-4	18	-	TGTGCCAGCAGTGAAGACAGGGGGGGGGATGGTGTGAGTGAAAAACTGTTTTTT	CASSEDRGGDGVSEKLFF
TRBD2	TRBV6-1	TRBJ2-7	15	-	TGTGCCAGCAGTGAAGTTGGGACTAGTATCTACGAGCAGTACTTC	CASSEVGTSIYEQYF
-	TRBV14	TRBJ2-1	13	-	TGTGCCAGCAGCCACGGGGTGGGTAATGAGCAGTTCTTC	CASSHGVGNEQFF
-	TRBV27	TRBJ2-2	14	-	TGTGCCAGCAGTTTCCTAGGAGACACCGGGGAGCTGTTTTTT	CASSFLGDTGELFF
TRBD1	TRBV6-1	TRBJ1-5	14	once	TGTGCCAGCAGGGAGGGACAGGGGATCCAGCCCCAGCATTTT	CASREGQGIQPQHF
TRBD1	TRBV6-1	TRBJ1-1	15	-	TGTGCCAGCAGGACATACAGGGGGTCCAGCACTGAAGCTTTCTTT	CASRTYRGSSTEAFF
-	TRBV5-1	TRBJ2-7	12	-	TGCGCCAGCAGCTTGACACGCTACGAGCAGTACTTC	CASSLTRYEQYF
-	TRBV7-9	TRBJ1-1	14	-	TGTGCCACCCAGGAGAGGGAGGGACGCGCTGAAGCTTTCTTT	CATQEREGRAEAFF
TRBD1	TRBV19	TRBJ2-7	13	-	TGTGCCAGTAGTACGGGACAGTCCTACGAGCAGTACTTC	CASSTGQSYEQYF
TRBD2	TRBV7-9	TRBJ2-7	17	-	TGTGCCAGCAGCTTAACGGATAGCGGGATTAATGGCTACGAGCAGTACTTC	CASSLTDSGINGYEQYF
-	TRBV5-4	TRBJ2-1	15	-	TGTGCCAGCAGCTTGGCCGGGGGTGGAAACAATGAGCAGTTCTTC	CASSLAGGGNNEQFF
TRBD1	TRBV11-3	TRBJ1-1	12	-	TGTGCCAGCAGTCCAGGGACAGGGCAAGCTTTCTTT	CASSPGTGQAFF
TRBD2	TRBV2	TRBJ2-2	16	-	TGTGCCAGCAAGGTCGGGCTAGCGGGGAACACCGGGGAGCTGTTTTTT	CASKVGLAGNTGELFF
-	TRBV7-2	TRBJ2-7	15	-	TGTGCCAGCAGCACGCGGTGGAACCCGTCCTACGAGCAGTACTTC	CASSTRWNPSYEQYF
-	TRBV11-2	TRBJ1-2	13	-	TGTGCCAGCAGCTTACAAGACAGCAGGGGCTACACCTTC	CASSLQDSRGYTF
-	TRBV5-1	TRBJ2-7	14	-	TGCGCCAGCAGCTTGGTAGTAGCTACTTACGAGCAGTACTTC	CASSLVVATYEQYF
-	TRBV27	TRBJ2-3	15	once	TGTGCCAGCAGTACCGGAACGACTAGCACAGATACGCAGTATTTT	CASSTGTTSTDTQYF
TRBD1	TRBV7-9	TRBJ2-7	14	-	TGTGCCAGCAGCCTAGGGGGCGTTTCCTACGAGCAGTACTTC	CASSLGGVSYEQYF
TRBD1	TRBV7-9	TRBJ2-7	14	once	TGTGCCAGCAGCTCCTGGACAGGGAACTACGAGCAGTACTTC	CASSSWTGNYEQYF
TRBD1	TRBV5-1	TRBJ2-5	17	-	TGCGCCAGCAGCGGGGACAGGGGATCGGGTTCCGGGGAGACCCAGTACTTC	CASSGDRGSGSGETQYF
TRBD2	TRBV27	TRBJ2-7	15	-	TGTGCCAGCAGTTTTCCGAGCGGGGCCCCCGGCGAGCAGTACTTC	CASSFPSGAPGEQYF
-	TRBV7-6	TRBJ1-6	16	-	TGTGCCAGCAGCTTACAGTACGCCCGTTTGAATTCACCCCTCCACTTT	CASSLQYARLNSPLHF
TRBD1	TRBV5-1	TRBJ1-6	15	-	TGCGCCAGCAGACTTGTGACAGGGGGAATTACACCCCTCCACTTT	CASRLVTGGITPLHF
TRBD1	TRBV9	TRBJ1-6	14	-	TGTGCCAGCAGCAAACAGGGGACCAATTCACCCCTCCACTTT	CASSKQGTNSPLHF
TRBD1	TRBV6-1	TRBJ1-3	15	-	TGTGCCAGCAGTGAAGTGACAGGGCCTGGAAACACCATATATTTT	CASSEVTGPGNTIYF
-	TRBV15	TRBJ1-5	16	-	TGTGCCACCAGCAGAGAAGGGTCCAGGAGGAATCAGCCCCAGCATTTT	CATSREGSRRNQPQHF
-	TRBV30	TRBJ2-1	15	-	TGTGCCTGGAGTGTACGGGGGACCAAAAACAATGAGCAGTTCTTC	CAWSVRGTKNNEQFF
TRBD1	TRBV19	TRBJ1-2	13	-	TGTGCCAGTACTCGGGACAGGGGAGGCGGCTACACCTTC	CASTRDRGGGYTF
TRBD1	TRBV7-9	TRBJ2-1	13	once	TGTGCCAGCAGCCCTCGGACAGGGGATGAGCAGTTCTTC	CASSPRTGDEQFF
-	TRBV5-1	TRBJ2-6	18	-	TGCGCCAGCAGCTTGGGGGGGGGCAGGGCGGCAGGGGCCAACGTCCTGACTTTC	CASSLGGGRAAGANVLTF
-	TRBV29-1	TRBJ2-3	14	-	TGCAGCGTCCGGTCCGGGGTTGTCTTGGATACGCAGTATTTT	CSVRSGVVLDTQYF
-	TRBV10-1	TRBJ2-2	16	once	TGCGCCAGCAGTCCGGCGTTGGTGTTCCAGGCCGGGGAGCTGTTTTTT	CASSPALVFQAGELFF
TRBD2	TRBV6-5	TRBJ2-7	14	-	TGTGCCAGCAGTCGACTAGCGGGAGGCTACGAGCAGTACTTC	CASSRLAGGYEQYF
-	TRBV12-5	TRBJ1-5	18	-	TGTGCTAGTGGTTTTATGGTCAGGGCAGTCAATAGCAATCAGCCCCAGCATTTT	CASGFMVRAVNSNQPQHF
-	TRBV28	TRBJ2-7	16	-	TGTGCCAGCAGTTCTACCACGTACAGGCTCCCCTACGAGCAGTACTTC	CASSSTTYRLPYEQYF
TRBD1	TRBV5-5	TRBJ1-2	15	-	TGTGCCAGCAGCTTGACAGGGGGCGCCGTCTATGGCTACACCTTC	CASSLTGGAVYGYTF
-	TRBV9	TRBJ2-3	15	-	TGTGCCAGCAGTCTTCAGTCGGGTGGTAAAGATACGCAGTATTTT	CASSLQSGGKDTQYF
TRBD1	TRBV15	TRBJ1-5	20	-	TGTGCCACCAGCAGAGCCCTCATACAGGGGAAAGGGAAGGGCAATCAGCCCCAGCATTTT	CATSRALIQGKGKGNQPQHF
TRBD2	TRBV7-7	TRBJ2-1	19	-	TGTGCCAGCAGTCCTATAGCGGGGGGTCCCAGCTTCTCCTACAATGAGCAGTTCTTC	CASSPIAGGPSFSYNEQFF
-	TRBV4-1	TRBJ1-1	16	-	TGCGCCAGCAGCCAATGGGGGGTCATATCAAACACTGAAGCTTTCTTT	CASSQWGVISNTEAFF
TRBD1	TRBV5-1	TRBJ1-1	13	-	TGCGCCAGCAGTCGGGACAGGGAGTATGAAGCTTTCTTT	CASSRDREYEAFF
TRBD1	TRBV4-1	TRBJ1-2	16	-	TGCGCCAGCAGCACTCGGGACAGTCTACCTAACTATGGCTACACCTTC	CASSTRDSLPNYGYTF
TRBD1	TRBV11-3	TRBJ2-7	14	-	TGTGCCAGCAGCTCGGACAGGGGGCTATACGAGCAGTACTTC	CASSSDRGLYEQYF
TRBD1	TRBV29-1	TRBJ2-7	14	-	TGCAGCGTTGGACCCAGGGGGAGAGTCTACGAGCAGTACTTC	CSVGPRGRVYEQYF
TRBD1	TRBV6-6	TRBJ1-2	14	-	TGTGCCAGCAGTCCACAGACAGGGGGATCCGGCTACACCTTC	CASSPQTGGSGYTF
TRBD1	TRBV6-1	TRBJ1-6	14	-	TGTGCCAGCAGCCTCGACAGGGTACACTCACCCCTCCACTTT	CASSLDRVHSPLHF
TRBD2	TRBV10-3	TRBJ2-3	11	-	TGTGCCATCCGGGGGGGAGATACGCAGTATTTT	CAIRGGDTQYF
-	TRBV30	TRBJ2-2	14	-	TGTGCCTGGAATCGGGGATTGTACACCGGGGAGCTGTTTTTT	CAWNRGLYTGELFF
-	TRBV5-4	TRBJ1-1	14	-	TGTGCCAGCAGCTTGGGAACGGAGCCGGGTGAAGCTTTCTTT	CASSLGTEPGEAFF